This T cell receptor beta chain was profiled in a study of cytomegalovirus exposure and HLA in healthy donors. General study results and limits: While the bulk of TCR sequences proved rare, some public TCRs turned up in many donors. Later analysis associated a missense DCLRE1C variant with TCR beta V- and J-gene trimming.

Trimming cost V 0 bases and J 6 bases, with 13 bases left between them. The CDR3 length is 14 residues. The germline gives CDR1 GTSNPN, CDR2 SVGIG (reference sequence). A remark on this clone: The antigen is not known.

This PCR relied on a set of 60 Vbeta primers and 13 Jbeta primers. Profiled with immunoSEQ multiplex PCR; TCRdb holds only in-frame clones, not every one. The data show roughly 200,000 clones, 77% seen once. Healthy donors of bone marrow made up the group. Specimen: PBMCs. The origin of this receptor is a woman in her 30s in good health and CMV-seropositive. The chain links TRBV30 to TRBJ2-3; possibly TRBD2 for D (7 bases). The CDR3 loop is CAWSVRGGADTQYF. CDR3 coding DNA: TGTGCCTGGAGTGTACGAGGGGGGGCGGATACGCAGTATTTT.